This T cell receptor (beta chain) came from a study of technical replicates of blood from several donors. This table comes from immunoSEQ multiplex PCR, and its TCRdb copy is limited to in-frame clones, with some not included. The sample lists some 10,000 clones, approximately 94% occurring once. Sequencing was carried out using PBMCs. The TCR comes from a human donor in good health.

The CDR3 DNA reads TGTGCCAGCAGTAGCTTCAACAATCAGCCCCAGCATTTT. This codes for CASSSFNNQPQHF. The chain carries TRBV2 and TRBJ1-5; no clear D gene. This CDR3 is built from 13 residues. CDR1 SNHLY and CDR2 FYNNEI come from the germline V gene. Trimming pared 5 bases from V and 3 bases from J, leaving 8 bases between.